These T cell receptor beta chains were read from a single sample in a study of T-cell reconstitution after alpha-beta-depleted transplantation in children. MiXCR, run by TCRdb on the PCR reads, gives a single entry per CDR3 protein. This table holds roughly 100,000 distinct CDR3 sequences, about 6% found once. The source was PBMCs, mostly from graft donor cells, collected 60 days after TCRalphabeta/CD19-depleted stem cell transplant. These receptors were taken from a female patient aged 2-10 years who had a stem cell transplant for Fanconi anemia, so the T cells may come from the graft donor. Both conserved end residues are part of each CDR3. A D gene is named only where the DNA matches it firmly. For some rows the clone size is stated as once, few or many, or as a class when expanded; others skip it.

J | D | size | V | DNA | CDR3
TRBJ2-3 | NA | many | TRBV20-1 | TGCAGTGCTCTCGTTTCTAGCACAGATACGCAGTATTTT | CSALVSSTDTQYF
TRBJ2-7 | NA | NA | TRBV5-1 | TGCGCCAGCAGCGTCAGTAGTCCCTACGAGCAGTACTTC | CASSVSSPYEQYF
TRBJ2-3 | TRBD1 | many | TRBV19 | TGTGCCAGCGCACGGGACAGGGAGACGACAGATACGCAGTATTTT | CASARDRETTDTQYF
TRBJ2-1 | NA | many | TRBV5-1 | TGCGCCAGCAGCTTGGGGGAGGGGGTCCGTGAGCAGTTCTTC | CASSLGEGVREQFF
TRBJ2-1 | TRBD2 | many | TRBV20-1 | TGCAGTGCTAGACTAGCGGGAGTTTATAGTGAGCAGTTCTTC | CSARLAGVYSEQFF
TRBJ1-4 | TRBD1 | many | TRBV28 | TGTGCCAGCAGTTCTAGAGGGACAGGGTTCGCCTGGAATGAAAAACTGTTTTTT | CASSSRGTGFAWNEKLFF
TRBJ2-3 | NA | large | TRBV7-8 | TGTGCCAGCAGCTTAGATAGGGGAGATACGCAGTATTTT | CASSLDRGDTQYF
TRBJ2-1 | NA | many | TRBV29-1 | TGCAGCGTTGAATTGAGGGCAGTAGTGTTCAATGAGCAGTTCTTC | CSVELRAVVFNEQFF
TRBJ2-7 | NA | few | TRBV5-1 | TGCGCCAGCAGCGGCCGTCAGGGGCCCGTTTACGAGCAGTACTTC | CASSGRQGPVYEQYF
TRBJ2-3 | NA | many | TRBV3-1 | TGTGCCAGCAGCCGGGGACCGGGACTTCCCCAGGGCACAGATACGCAGTATTTT | CASSRGPGLPQGTDTQYF
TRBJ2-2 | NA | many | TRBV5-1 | TGCGCCAGCAGCGGCGCAGGGCCATCGAACACCGGGGAGCTGTTTTTT | CASSGAGPSNTGELFF
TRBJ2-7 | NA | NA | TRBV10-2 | TGCGCCAGCAGTGCTCGAGGGTACGAGCAGTACTTC | CASSARGYEQYF
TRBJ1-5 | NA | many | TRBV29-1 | TGCAGCGCCAAGGGCCGAGGGCCCCAGCATTTT | CSAKGRGPQHF
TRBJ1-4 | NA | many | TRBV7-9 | TGTGCCAGCGGGGTCTTCAGCCCGACTAATGAAAAACTGTTTTTT | CASGVFSPTNEKLFF
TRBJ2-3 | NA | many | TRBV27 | TGTGCCAGCAGATATTTCCCTAGCACAGATACGCAGTATTTT | CASRYFPSTDTQYF
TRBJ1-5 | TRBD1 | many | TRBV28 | TGTGCCAGCAGCCGACAGGGACGGGGCAATCAGCCCCAGCATTTT | CASSRQGRGNQPQHF
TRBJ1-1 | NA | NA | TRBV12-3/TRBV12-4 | TGTGCCAGCAGTTTCGAAAACACTGAAGCTTTCTTT | CASSFENTEAFF
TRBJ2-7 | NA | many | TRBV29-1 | TGCAGCGTTGATGATCCTCCCTACGAGCAGTACTTC | CSVDDPPYEQYF
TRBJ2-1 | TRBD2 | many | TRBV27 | TGTGCCAGCAGACTAGGGGCTGTAGCGGGATACAATGAGCAGTTCTTC | CASRLGAVAGYNEQFF
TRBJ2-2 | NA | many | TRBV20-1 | TGCAGTGCTATTGGCCTCTTGACCGCCGGGGAGCTGTTTTTT | CSAIGLLTAGELFF
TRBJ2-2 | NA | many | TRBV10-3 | TGTGCCATCAGTGAGTCGGGTTCTGATGGGGAGCTGTTTTTT | CAISESGSDGELFF
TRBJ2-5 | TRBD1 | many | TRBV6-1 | TGTGCCAGCAGTCGCCGGACAGGGGGATTAGAGACCCAGTACTTC | CASSRRTGGLETQYF
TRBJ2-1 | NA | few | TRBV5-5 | TGTGCCAGCACCGACCTAGGGGGTCCCAATTACAATGAGCAGTTCTTC | CASTDLGGPNYNEQFF
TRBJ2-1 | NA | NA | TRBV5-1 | TGCGCCAGCAGCTTGTCTTCTAGCTCCTACAATGAGCAGTTCTTC | CASSLSSSSYNEQFF
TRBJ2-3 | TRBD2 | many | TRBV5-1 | TGCGCCAGCAGCTTCACTAGCGGGGGGGCAGATACGCAGTATTTT | CASSFTSGGADTQYF
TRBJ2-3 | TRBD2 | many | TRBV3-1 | TGTGCCAGCAGCCAAGTTGGGCTAGCGGGAGAGAGAAGCACAGATACGCAGTATTTT | CASSQVGLAGERSTDTQYF
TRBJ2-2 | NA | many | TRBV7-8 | TGTGCCAGCAGCTTGACCGGGACCAGAGGCTTCGGGGAGCTGTTTTTT | CASSLTGTRGFGELFF
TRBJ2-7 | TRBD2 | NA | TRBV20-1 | TGCAGTGCTAGAGCCAGCGGGGAGGGCGAGCAGTACTTC | CSARASGEGEQYF
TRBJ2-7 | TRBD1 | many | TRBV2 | TGTGCCAGCAGTTCGGACAGGAGGATATCCTACGAGCAGTACTTC | CASSSDRRISYEQYF
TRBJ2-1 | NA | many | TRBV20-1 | TGCAGTGCCGCCCCCTTGGGGGGTGATGAGCAGTTCTTC | CSAAPLGGDEQFF
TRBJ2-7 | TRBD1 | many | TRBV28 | TGTGCCAGCAGGCCCGGGACAGGTCGGGTCGAGCAGTACTTC | CASRPGTGRVEQYF
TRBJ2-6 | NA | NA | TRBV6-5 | TGTGCCAGCAGTTACTCGAATAATTTCTTGAGGGGGGCCAACGTCCTGACTTTC | CASSYSNNFLRGANVLTF
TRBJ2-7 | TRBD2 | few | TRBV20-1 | TGCAGTGCTCCAAGGGCGGGGGGTTACGAGCAGTACTTC | CSAPRAGGYEQYF
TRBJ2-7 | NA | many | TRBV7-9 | TGTGCCAGCAGCGTCAGGGTCTACGAGCAGTACTTC | CASSVRVYEQYF
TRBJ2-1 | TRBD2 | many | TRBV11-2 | TGTGCCAGCAGCTTAGGGGTACTAGCGGGGGATACTTACAATGAGCAGTTCTTC | CASSLGVLAGDTYNEQFF
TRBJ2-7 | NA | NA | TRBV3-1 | TGTGCCAGCAGCCAAGTTACCGAAGGACAGAGATCCTACGAGCAGTACTTC | CASSQVTEGQRSYEQYF
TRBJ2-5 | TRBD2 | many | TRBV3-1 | TGTGCCAGCAGCCAATGGATAGCGGGGAGCGAGACCCAGTACTTC | CASSQWIAGSETQYF
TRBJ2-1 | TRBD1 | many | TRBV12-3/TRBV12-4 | TGTGCCAGCAGTCTCCGGACAGGGGGCCACCGGGATGAGCAGTTCTTC | CASSLRTGGHRDEQFF
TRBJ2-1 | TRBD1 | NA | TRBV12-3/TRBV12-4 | TGTGCCAGCAGCTTAAAGACCGGGACAGGGGGCTTGGTCAATGAGCAGTTCTTC | CASSLKTGTGGLVNEQFF
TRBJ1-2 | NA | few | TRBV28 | TGTGCCAGCAGTCCCGCCCAGGGGTTCGGCGGCTACACCTTC | CASSPAQGFGGYTF
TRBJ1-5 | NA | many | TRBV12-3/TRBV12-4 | TGTGCCAGCAGCCTCCGGGAGGGGGGACAGCCCCAGCATTTT | CASSLREGGQPQHF
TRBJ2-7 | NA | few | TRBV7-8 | TGTGCCAGCAGCTTATGGAATCCCCCCTACGAGCAGTACTTC | CASSLWNPPYEQYF
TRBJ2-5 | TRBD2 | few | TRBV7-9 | TGTGCCAGCAGCTTAGATGCGGGGGGTTACCAAGAGACCCAGTACTTC | CASSLDAGGYQETQYF
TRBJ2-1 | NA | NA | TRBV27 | TGTGCCAGCAGTCCTGAGGCGTGGGCCTACAATGAGCAGTTCTTC | CASSPEAWAYNEQFF
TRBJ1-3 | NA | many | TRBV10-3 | TGTGCCATCAGTCCGGACACGATTGGAAACACCATATATTTT | CAISPDTIGNTIYF
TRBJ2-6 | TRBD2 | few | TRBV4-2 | TGTGCCAGCAGCCAACTGTATCCTCGGCGGACTAGCGACCCCTCCTCTGGGGCCAACGTCCTGACTTTC | CASSQLYPRRTSDPSSGANVLTF
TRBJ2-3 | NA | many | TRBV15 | TGTGCCACCACGTCCGGGGGCCCAGATACGCAGTATTTT | CATTSGGPDTQYF
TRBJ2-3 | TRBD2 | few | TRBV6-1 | TGTGCCAGCAGTCCAATAGCGGGAGCCTTCACAGATACGCAGTATTTT | CASSPIAGAFTDTQYF
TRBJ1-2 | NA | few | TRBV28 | TGTGCCAGTGAAAAACACCAGATTAACTATGGCTACACCTTC | CASEKHQINYGYTF
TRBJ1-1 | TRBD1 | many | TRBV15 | TGTGCCACCAGCACCAGACAGGGTCGAGCTTTCTTT | CATSTRQGRAFF
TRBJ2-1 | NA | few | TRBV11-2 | TGTGCCAGCAGCTGGACAGGGAGGGACAATGAGCAGTTCTTC | CASSWTGRDNEQFF
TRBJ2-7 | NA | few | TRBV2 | TGTGCCAGCAGTGAAATTCCAGGTAGTATCTACGAGCAGTACTTC | CASSEIPGSIYEQYF